These 15 T cell receptor beta chains were all obtained from the same sample, sequenced in a study of early T cells in non-severe SARS-CoV-2 infection. Each CDR3 protein is one row after TCRdb ran MiXCR on the 5' RACE reads. The table includes over 80,000 distinct CDR3 sequences, 11% to 15% detected once. Sequenced sample: whole blood. The receptors stem from an adult who was a healthcare worker with PCR-confirmed SARS-CoV-2 infection or an uninfected control (not recorded which).

The chain couples TRBV7-6 to TRBJ1-3, with D hard to call. The CDR3 sequence is 13 residues long. Trimming stripped 5 bases from V and 9 bases from J, with 14 bases between. Germline lookup yields CDR1 SGHVS and CDR2 FNYEAQ. Here the CDR3 reads CASSPAKGGTIYF. CDR3 coding DNA: TGTGCCAGCAGCCCAGCGAAGGGTGGCACCATATATTTT.

This clonotype turned up a few times. The genes are TRBV5-1 and TRBJ2-5; TRBD1 matches 7 bases. V trimming: 1 base; J trimming: 2 bases; junction bases outside the gene matches: 8. This CDR3 has 16 amino acids. CDR1 is SGHRS and CDR2 is YFSETQ in the germline V gene. The CDR3 loop reads CASSLMVGTVQETQYF. CDR3 nucleotides: TGCGCCAGCAGCTTGATGGTGGGGACAGTTCAAGAGACCCAGTACTTC.

This clonotype was detected once. The chain couples TRBV12-3 or TRBV12-4 to TRBJ2-7; 8 nucleotides match TRBD1. V trimming: 6 bases; J trimming: 1 base; junction bases outside the gene matches: 8. CDR3 size: 15 residues. The CDR3 bases are TGTGCCAGCAGAGGCGGACAGGGTCTATCCTACGAGCAGTACTTC. This translates into CASRGGQGLSYEQYF.

Ten or more counts support this clonotype. The V call is TRBV6-2 or TRBV6-3, the J call TRBJ2-3; 7 nucleotides match TRBD2. Trimming took 6 bases from V and 3 from J; bases not matched to a gene: 9. The CDR3 spans 15 residues. In germline, CDR1 is MNHEY, CDR2 SVGEGT. CDR3 nucleotides: TGTGCCAGCAGGCAAACCGCGGGAGTTACAGATACGCAGTATTTT. Translating gives CASRQTAGVTDTQYF.

The chain has TRBV6-6 and TRBJ1-6; 9 nucleotides agree with TRBD1. CDR1 and CDR2 (germline): MNHNY, SVGAGI (reference sequence). The CDR3 consists of 20 residues. The J segment lost 0 bases and the V segment lost 8 bases, leaving 17 bases of the junction unmatched. In DNA, the CDR3 is TGTGCCAGCCGTCTACATAGGGGACAGGGCCAAAGCTCCTATAATTCACCCCTCCACTTT. Its protein product is CASRLHRGQGQSSYNSPLHF.

A few counts support this clonotype. This sequence joins TRBV28 and TRBJ1-5; D may be TRBD1 (5 bases). Looked up from germline, CDR1 is MDHEN and CDR2 is SYDVKM. Trimming took off 4 bases at V and 4 bases at J, with 8 bases between the two ends. The CDR3 contains 13 residues. The CDR3 DNA sequence: TGTGCCAGCAGTTCTGCAGGGAATCAGCCCCAGCATTTT. Translated, it gives CASSSAGNQPQHF.

This clonotype showed up many times. The rearrangement uses TRBV7-9 and TRBJ1-1, with TRBD1 matching over 7 bases. Germline CDR1 SEHNR, CDR2 FQNEAQ (reference sequence). The ends lost 1 base at V and 5 bases at J; junction bases unmatched: 10. The CDR3 consists of 16 residues. CDR3 in amino acids: CASSLETGPKGTEAFF. The DNA of the CDR3 is TGTGCCAGCAGCTTAGAGACAGGGCCTAAGGGTACTGAAGCTTTCTTT.

Of note for this clonotype: The junction departs from the called germline gene at one end, perhaps through a read error. This rearrangement joins TRBV28 to TRBJ1-2; D gene unclear. The CDR3 is 10 amino acids. The germline gives CDR1 MDHEN, CDR2 SYDVKM. DNA of the CDR3: TGCGCCACCGGAGGACGTCAAAACACCTTC. The encoded protein is CATGGRQNTF.

CDR3 residues: CASSYRLNTGELFF. The CDR3 coding sequence is TGTGCCAGCAGCTACCGACTTAACACCGGGGAGCTGTTTTTT. The rearrangement joins TRBV7-3 to TRBJ2-2; D remains unclear. Germline V gene data show CDR1 as SGHTA and CDR2 as FQGTGA. The V end lost 4 bases, the J end lost 2 bases, and 8 bases lay between the germline ends. The CDR3 totals 14 residues.

The J gene is TRBJ2-3, the V gene TRBV3-1, with a weak D call TRBD2 (7 bases). CDR1 and CDR2 (germline): LGHDT, YNNKEL (reference sequence). The CDR3 covers 13 residues. V lost 4 bases and J lost 11, with 16 bases in between. The CDR3 coding sequence is TGTGCCAGCAGCCTTGGCCAGGGGAGGGGGCAGTATTTT. Translated: CASSLGQGRGQYF.

The chain has TRBV2 and TRBJ2-5; a possible D gene is TRBD2 (6 bases). CDR1 and CDR2 (germline): SNHLY, FYNNEI. V gave up 1 base and J gave up 4 bases, with 10 bases separating them. The CDR3 has 14 amino acids. The CDR3 DNA follows: TGTGCCAGCAGTGAAGGAGGTAGCGGAGAGACCCAGTACTTC. Translated: CASSEGGSGETQYF.

This chain uses TRBV28 with TRBJ1-4, with a weak D call TRBD1 (6 bases). Trimming shortened V by 4 bases and J by 0 bases, and 15 bases separated the two germline ends. Germline V lookup: CDR1 MDHEN, CDR2 SYDVKM. CDR3 length: 17 amino acids. CDR3 protein: CASSSHPRTATNEKLFF. The CDR3 DNA follows: TGTGCCAGCAGTTCCCATCCGCGGACAGCAACTAATGAAAAACTGTTTTTT.

This clonotype occurred many times. The chain employs TRBV28 and TRBJ1-2; D not certain. The V and J ends lost 10 bases and 7 bases respectively, with 7 bases between them. This CDR3 region has 9 residues. CDR1 and CDR2 from the germline V gene are MDHEN and SYDVKM. The CDR3 is CATSPGYTF. CDR3 nucleotides: TGTGCCACCTCGCCTGGCTACACCTTC.

There are a few counts of this clonotype. V gene TRBV4-2 combines with J gene TRBJ2-7; 10 nucleotides line up with TRBD2. Germline assignment: CDR1 LGHNA and CDR2 YNFKEQ. With 0 bases clipped from V and 9 bases from J, the junction kept 8 bases outside the gene matches. The CDR3 has 15 amino acids. CDR3: CASSQDPERGGGQYF. In DNA, the CDR3 is TGTGCCAGCAGCCAAGATCCCGAGCGGGGGGGCGGGCAGTACTTC.

This clonotype was picked up a small number of times. The chain uses TRBV11-2 and TRBJ1-1; D remains ambiguous. Germline V gene sequence: CDR1 SGHAT, CDR2 FQNNGV. The CDR3 contains 13 residues. Trimming pared 3 bases from V and 1 base from J, leaving 6 bases between. The CDR3 region is CASSFAENTEAFF. The CDR3 DNA is TGTGCCAGCAGCTTCGCGGAGAACACTGAAGCTTTCTTT.